This T cell receptor (beta chain) was captured in a study of cytomegalovirus exposure and HLA in healthy donors. Remarks on this clone: The antigen is unknown.

The primer mix had 60 Vbeta and 13 Jbeta primers. Clones were read by immunoSEQ multiplex PCR, and TCRdb kept only the in-frame ones, dropping some. The sample's table shows 140,000 to 150,000 clones. The study's findings and limits: According to a later analysis, most TCR beta chains associated with CMV appeared HLA-restricted.

All the people who gave samples were healthy bone marrow donors. V gave up 7 bases and J gave up 4 bases, with 10 bases separating them. The CDR3 contains 11 residues. Germline values: CDR1 GTSNPN, CDR2 SVGIG (reference sequence). Sample: PBMCs. The chain employs TRBV30 and TRBJ1-2; no definite D call. This TCR was sampled from a male donor in good health and CMV-seronegative. CDR3 in DNA: TGTGCCTCCGGGGAGTCCTATGGCTACACCTTC. This gives the protein CASGESYGYTF. The complete variable domain, with remaining parts taken from reference TRBV30 and TRBJ1-2, reads SQTIHQWPATLVQPVGSPLSLECTVEGTSNPNLYWYRQAAGRGLQLLFYSVGIGQISSEVPQNLSASRPQDRQFILSSKKLLLSDSGFYLCASGESYGYTFGSGTRLTVV.